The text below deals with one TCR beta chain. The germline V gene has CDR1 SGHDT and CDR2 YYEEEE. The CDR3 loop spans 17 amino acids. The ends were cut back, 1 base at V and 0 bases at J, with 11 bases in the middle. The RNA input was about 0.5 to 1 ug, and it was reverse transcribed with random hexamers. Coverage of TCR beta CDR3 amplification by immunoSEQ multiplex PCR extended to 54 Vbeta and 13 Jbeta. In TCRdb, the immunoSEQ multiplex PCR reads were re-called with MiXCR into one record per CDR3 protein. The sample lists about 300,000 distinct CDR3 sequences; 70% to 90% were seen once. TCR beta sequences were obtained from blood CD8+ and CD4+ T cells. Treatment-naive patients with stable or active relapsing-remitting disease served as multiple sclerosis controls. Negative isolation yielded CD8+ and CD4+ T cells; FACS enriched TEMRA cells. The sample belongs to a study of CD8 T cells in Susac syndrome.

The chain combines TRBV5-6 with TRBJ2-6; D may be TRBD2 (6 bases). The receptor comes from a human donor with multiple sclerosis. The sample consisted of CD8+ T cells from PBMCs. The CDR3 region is CASSLMGGRSGANVLTF. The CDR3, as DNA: TGTGCCAGCAGCTTGATGGGGGGTCGCTCTGGGGCCAACGTCCTGACTTTC. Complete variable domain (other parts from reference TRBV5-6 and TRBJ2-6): DAGVTQSPTHLIKTRGQQVTLRCSPKSGHDTVSWYQQALGQGPQFIFQYYEEEERQRGNFPDRFSGHQFPNYSSELNVNALLLGDSALYLCASSLMGGRSGANVLTFGAGSRLTVL.